The present T cell receptor (beta chain) was sequenced within a study of cytomegalovirus exposure and HLA in healthy donors (TCRdb year 2017). Regarding the research as a whole: In an earlier analysis of 550 to 750 of the donors, less than 350 Gb of sequence data and some 100 million unique TCR beta sequences from about 179 million T cells were reported. Roughly 290 gigabases of sequencing data and around 90 million unique TCR sequences made up an early release that covered about 640 HLA-typed donors. Of the roughly 430 genotyped donors, around 81% fell in the genetic ancestry cluster associated with self-reported Caucasian donors. The study was designed to test whether signatures of past pathogen exposure could be identified by cataloging public T cell receptors. The T cell repertoires of several hundred subjects were profiled by immunosequencing and related to cytomegalovirus serostatus. Along with the 666-subject first cohort, a separate validation cohort of over a hundred different subjects was used. The study combined high-throughput TCR immunosequencing, statistical association of individual TCRs with disease status, and machine learning to predict cytomegalovirus infection status. A later analysis re-analyzed previously published TCR beta repertoires from 600 to 850 donors and added high-resolution HLA genotyping to study TCR occurrence patterns. In the later analysis, no new phenotypic data were used to find candidate immune exposures; instead, reliance was placed on TCR beta sequences and their occurrence across donors. An earlier analysis of 587 of the donors used high-throughput TCR beta sequencing to judge whether each TCR beta V gene segment behaved as functional or pseudogenic. Donor age, sex, ethnicity and CMV serostatus were compiled alongside the repertoire data. Genome-wide SNP genotypes for about 65% of the 666 donors were used in a later genetic analysis, which treated that subset as a discovery cohort. Every discovery cohort repertoire had been produced on one sequencing platform. Class I and class II HLA loci were covered by the typing at four-digit resolution. Typing coverage varied by locus: roughly 620-640 donors for A, B, C, DRB1 and DQB1; some 520 for DQA1; approximately 610 for DPA1; 400 to 480 for DPB1. About five DR-DQ haplotypes were treated as single units for association and clustering because of strong linkage in the cohort. Among about 400 genotyped donors of the cohort, an average of around 220,000 unique TCR beta nucleotide sequences was sequenced per donor, of which roughly 17% were non-productive. Findings and caveats that apply to the study as a whole: Correlated functional status among segregating V segments might reflect linkage disequilibrium, but an unknown experimental factor could not be ruled out. The authors suggested that the approach could potentially be generalized to other disease states and immunological phenotypes. According to a later analysis, parvovirus B19, influenza, CMV and Epstein-Barr virus appeared linked to several top co-occurrence clusters. In a later genetic analysis, a missense DCLRE1C variant was associated with V-gene and J-gene trimming of TCR beta chains, and the association was replicated in an independent cohort. Broadly in line with IMGT annotations, most TCR beta V segments showed up in productive rearrangements about 90% or about 30% of the time in an earlier analysis of around 600 of the donors. According to a later analysis, most CMV-associated TCR beta chains appeared to be HLA-restricted, and the HLA associations seemed to be driven largely by CMV exposure. A cluster of highly shared sequence variants was judged likely to represent a technical artifact of the sequencing pipeline. For the cohort, immune exposure information was limited to CMV serostatus. A later analysis found that TCR association rates varied across HLA loci, with DRB1 alleles showing the most associated TCRs and HLA-C alleles the fewest. HLA typing was unavailable for some donors at each locus, so association tests used only the typed subset. Specific HLA alleles were associated with around 18,000 TCR beta sequences at a false discovery rate of 0.05 in a later analysis. Compared with the roughly 710-donor mean, donors in an Asian-associated ancestry cluster had fewer N-insertions in productive TCRs, according to a later genetic analysis. Presence/absence analyses assumed roughly uniform sequencing depth across donors, an assumption that may not hold. When HLA alleles, especially DR and DQ, strongly co-occurred, TCR associations were difficult to assign to individual alleles. Most TCR sequences were observed very rarely across donors, whereas some public TCRs were present in many individuals. The classifier was reported to diagnose cytomegalovirus status with high specificity and sensitivity in both the original cohort and the validation cohort. This cohort had only TCR beta chains sequenced, and the lack of alpha or paired-chain data limited which features could be detected. A further reported finding was that TCR beta sequences accurately predicted the HLA-A and HLA-B alleles for most subjects in the first cohort. In vitro tests confirmed that three of the cytomegalovirus-associated TCR beta chains recognize cytomegalovirus antigens. In a later analysis, HLA-associated TCR beta chains showed more clonal expansion and lower generation probabilities than non-associated chains that were equally common. The earlier analysis of approximately 590 of the donors excluded approximately 15 rarely observed V segments, including chromosome 9 orphons, because counts were too low. The study listed 164 TCR beta chains as associated with cytomegalovirus.

The cohort was made up of 500 to 850 healthy bone marrow donors. At the time of sampling, every cohort member was nominally healthy, though immune exposures that went unrecorded were likely present. The donor was CMV seropositive and belonged to the group of around 300 seropositive cohort members. A peripheral blood sample was collected from each donor, and TCR beta sequencing was performed on peripheral blood mononuclear cells. Genomic DNA was extracted from the blood cell samples with the Qiagen DNeasy Blood Extraction Kit. The method behind the library was the immunoSEQ multiplex PCR assay. For the multiplex PCR, a mixture combining 60 forward primers for TCR Vbeta segments and 13 reverse primers for TCR Jbeta segments was used. The CDR3 region of rearranged TCR beta genes was amplified from genomic DNA by a multiplex PCR assay. The Illumina HiSeq System was used to sequence the amplified TCR beta libraries as 87-base-pair reads. The published analysis was carried out like this. Across the 670 or so repertoires, a later analysis counted tens of millions of unique TCR beta chains, about 10 million of which were shared by at least two donors. Raw reads were error-corrected and collapsed into unique sequences by a nearest-neighbor algorithm in which closely related sequences were merged to remove PCR and sequencing errors. CDR3 sequences were aligned to IMGT reference sequences to assign V, D and J gene segments. Each retained sequence needed at least a six-nucleotide match to both a V gene segment and a J gene segment. Rearrangements were called productive when the CDR3 lacked stop codons and stayed in frame with V and J; all others were non-productive. Following IMGT convention, CDR3 was defined as the stretch from the second conserved V-encoded cysteine up to the conserved J-encoded phenylalanine. In an earlier analysis of some 550 of the donors, sequences lacking an unambiguous match to a single V gene segment were excluded. An earlier analysis of 550 to 650 of the donors classified V segments as functional when productive rearrangements were above 56.7% and as segregating when the standard deviation between donors was above 5%. A statistical classification framework was built to diagnose cytomegalovirus status from the catalog of TCR beta chain sequences. In a later analysis, V and J genes were assigned by comparing TCR nucleotide sequences against IMGT/GENE-DB human TR gene sequences. In a later analysis, CDR3 sequences and most-parsimonious VDJ recombination scenarios were assigned using the TCRdist pipeline. A later analysis defined each TCR beta chain by its CDR3 amino acid sequence plus V-gene family, and excluded reads lacking a unique V-gene family. As a way to deal with suspected cross-contamination and a sequencing artifact, a later analysis dropped 592 nucleotide sequences that were highly shared and had low generation probability. For each public chain, a later analysis derived a clonal expansion index from normalized ranks of inferred template counts within each repertoire. A later analysis computed generation probabilities with a VDJ recombination model fitted to out-of-frame rearrangements, and checked the results against IGoR. Hypergeometric tests were used in a later analysis to score TCR-TCR, TCR-HLA and TCR-CMV co-occurrence, with a repertoire-size bias correction applied to the TCR pairs. A later analysis estimated false discovery rates by permuting HLA or CMV assignments 20 times. In a later analysis, co-occurring TCRs were grouped using DBSCAN, and TCRdist sequence similarity was added for clustering within HLA-allele-positive subsets. Co-occurrence clustering excluded repertoires with fewer than 30,000 or more than 120,000 public chains, plus five with anomalous nucleotide sharing. Held by TCRdb, this immuneACCESS table contains in-frame sequences only and omits some clones. Under half of the omission traces to an unresolved V gene where checked; the cause of the rest is unknown. Clone size and V and J calls were adopted from that table, with D and trimming inferred from the DNA. This sample comprises approximately 210,000 clones, 75% to 80% of them detected only once. The ten top clones hold roughly 2.1% of the sample.

A note on this clone: Its antigen specificity is not known. Qualities for individual bases were not recorded, and no much larger clone is one base off.

The TCR sequence derives from a woman in her 30s in good health and CMV-seropositive. Material for sequencing was PBMCs.

The nucleotide sequence is TGTGCCACCAGCAGAGAGCCTCACGCGGAGCAGTACTTC. Its protein reads: CATSREPHAEQYF. The rearrangement combines TRBV15 with TRBJ2-7, with the D gene uncertain. As encoded in the germline V gene (reference sequence), CDR1 is LNHNV while CDR2 is YYDKDF. The CDR3 sequence holds 13 residues, the cysteine and phenylalanine included. Of the read, only the CDR3 DNA is kept; its 39 bases are in frame from base 1. V was cut back by 0 bases and J by 7 bases, leaving a gap of 10 bases between them.